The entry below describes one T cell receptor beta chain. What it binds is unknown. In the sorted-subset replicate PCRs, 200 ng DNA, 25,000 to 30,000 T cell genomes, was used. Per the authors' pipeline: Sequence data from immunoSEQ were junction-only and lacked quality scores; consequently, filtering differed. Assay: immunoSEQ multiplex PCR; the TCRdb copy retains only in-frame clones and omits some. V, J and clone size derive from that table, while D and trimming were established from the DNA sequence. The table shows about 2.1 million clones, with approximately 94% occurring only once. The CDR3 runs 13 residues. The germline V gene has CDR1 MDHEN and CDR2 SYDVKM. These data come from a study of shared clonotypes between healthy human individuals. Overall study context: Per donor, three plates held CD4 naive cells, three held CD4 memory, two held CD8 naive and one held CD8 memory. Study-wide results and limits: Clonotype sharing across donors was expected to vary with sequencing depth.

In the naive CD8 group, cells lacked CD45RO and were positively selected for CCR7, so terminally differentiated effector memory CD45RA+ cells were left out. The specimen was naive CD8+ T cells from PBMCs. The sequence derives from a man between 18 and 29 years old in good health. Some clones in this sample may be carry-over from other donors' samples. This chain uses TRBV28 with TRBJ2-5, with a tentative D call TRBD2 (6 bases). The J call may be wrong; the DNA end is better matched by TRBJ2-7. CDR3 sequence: CASSLEGRSEQYF. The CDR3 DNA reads TGTGCCAGCAGTTTAGAAGGGAGGAGCGAGCAGTACTTC.